The T cell receptor (beta chain) described here comes from a study of blood T cell repertoires in COVID-19. CDR1 and CDR2 (germline): ENHRY, SYGVKD. The ends lost 4 bases at V and 4 bases at J; junction bases unmatched: 7. The CDR3 runs 15 residues. Only in-frame clones appear in the TCRdb table, and some are missing; sequencing was by immunoSEQ multiplex PCR. The repertoire consists of around 280,000 clones, with about nine tenths occurring once and the leading ten covering 11%. This chain joins TRBV10-3 and TRBJ1-1, with 9 bases fitting TRBD1. The source material was peripheral blood. This TCR was sampled from a woman aged 30 to 39 with COVID-19, enrolled during active disease. The CDR3, as DNA: TGTGCCATCAGTGGACCAGGACAGGGGAGCACTGAAGCTTTCTTT. Protein product: CAISGPGQGSTEAFF.